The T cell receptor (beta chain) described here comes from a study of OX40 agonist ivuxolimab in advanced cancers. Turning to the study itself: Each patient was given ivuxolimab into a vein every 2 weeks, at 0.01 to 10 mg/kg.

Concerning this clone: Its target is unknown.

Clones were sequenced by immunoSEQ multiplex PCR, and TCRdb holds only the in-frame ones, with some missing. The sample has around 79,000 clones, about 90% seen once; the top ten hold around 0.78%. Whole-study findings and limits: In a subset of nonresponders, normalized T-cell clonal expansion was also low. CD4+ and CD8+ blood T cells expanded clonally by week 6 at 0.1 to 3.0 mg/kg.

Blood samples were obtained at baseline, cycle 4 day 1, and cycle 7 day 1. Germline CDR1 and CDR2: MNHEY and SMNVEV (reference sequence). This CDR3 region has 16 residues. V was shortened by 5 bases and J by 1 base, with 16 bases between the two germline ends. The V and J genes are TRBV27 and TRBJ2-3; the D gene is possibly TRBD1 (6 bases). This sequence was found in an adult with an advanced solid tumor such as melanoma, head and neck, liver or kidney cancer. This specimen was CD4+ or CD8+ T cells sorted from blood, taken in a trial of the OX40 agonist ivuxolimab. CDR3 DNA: TGTGCCAGCAGTCGCAAGGGACAAGGTGGCACAGATACGCAGTATTTT. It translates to CASSRKGQGGTDTQYF.